Below are 27 T cell receptor beta chains sequenced from a single sample in a study of T cells in Graves' hyperthyroidism and ophthalmopathy (dated by TCRdb to 2018 to 2020). Library generation was performed with multiplex PCR. This sample was sequenced with an Illumina HiSeq 2000. Amplification of TCR beta CDR3 regions was carried out from RNA transcripts. The first round of RT-PCR for the TCR CDR3 was performed with the HTBI primer set and the Qiagen OneStep RT-PCR kit. TCRdb reprocessing: public reads trimmed at Q25 with fastp, clones called with MiXCR, in-frame beta chains kept. Every distinct CDR3 protein forms one entry, paired with its most common genes and DNA. The sample table shows a few hundred thousand distinct CDR3 sequences, and around 20% are seen once. Approximately 26% of the sample is in the top ten clones. The sequencing sample was made of blood. The receptors shown here come from a man aged 18 to 29 with Graves' hyperthyroidism.

This clonotype has a handful of counts. The chain has TRBV28 and TRBJ1-6; 8 positions agree with TRBD1. Germline lookup yields CDR1 MDHEN and CDR2 SYDVKM. The CDR3 contains 14 residues. The junction had 4 bases not matched to a gene; V was cut back by 7 bases and J by 5 bases. The CDR3 is CASIRGRNNSPLHF. CDR3 nucleotide sequence: TGTGCCAGCATCAGGGGGCGGAATAATTCACCCCTCCACTTT.

The chain links TRBV13 to TRBJ1-1; 7 bases map to TRBD1. Unmatched junction bases numbered 13, after V lost 5 bases and J lost 4 bases. Germline assignment: CDR1 PRHDT and CDR2 FYEKMQ (reference sequence). This CDR3 is built from 16 residues. This CDR3 is CASSLARQGGATEAFF. The CDR3 nucleotides read TGTGCCAGCAGCCTGGCGCGACAGGGCGGAGCCACTGAAGCTTTCTTT.

This clonotype was counted many times. J is TRBJ2-7 and V is TRBV7-2, with 9 bases lining up with TRBD2. Germline CDR1 SGHTA, CDR2 FQGNSA. This CDR3 has 16 residues. V lost 1 base and J lost 3; bases outside the gene matches: 7. This CDR3 reads CASSLVGTSILYEQYF. CDR3 in DNA: TGTGCCAGCAGCTTAGTAGGGACTAGCATACTCTACGAGCAGTACTTC. Together with reference TRBV7-2 and TRBJ2-7, the CDR3 gives the full variable domain: GAGVSQSPSNKVTEKGKDVELRCDPISGHTALYWYRQSLGQGLEFLIYFQGNSAPDKSGLPSDRFSAERTGGSVSTLTIQRTQQEDSAVYLCASSLVGTSILYEQYFGPGTRLTVT.

This clonotype was counted at least ten times. The rearrangement uses TRBV11-2 and TRBJ2-7, with TRBD2 identical over 12 bases. Germline lookup yields CDR1 SGHAT and CDR2 FQNNGV. With 0 bases clipped from V and 5 bases from J, the junction kept 8 bases outside the gene matches. The CDR3 runs to 17 residues. For the CDR3, the DNA is TGTGCCAGCAGCTTAGATCTAGCGGGGGGGGCGATCGACGAGCAGTACTTC. Its protein product is CASSLDLAGGAIDEQYF. Full variable domain (outside the CDR3, taken from reference TRBV11-2 and TRBJ2-7): EAGVAQSPRYKIIEKRQSVAFWCNPISGHATLYWYQQILGQGPKLLIQFQNNGVVDDSQLPKDRFSAERLKGVDSTLKIQPAKLEDSAVYLCASSLDLAGGAIDEQYFGPGTRLTVT.

This clonotype was recorded at least ten times. CDR3 sequence (DNA): TGTGCCAGCAGTGGACCCACACTTAATCAGCCCCAGCATTTT. The encoded protein is CASSGPTLNQPQHF. The V and J genes are TRBV6-1 and TRBJ1-5; no reliable D call. The CDR3 spans 14 residues. Germline-derived CDR1 and CDR2 are MNHNS and SASEGT. V was shortened by 4 bases and J by 4 bases, with 11 bases between the two germline ends.

This clonotype turned up a few times. The chain combines TRBV2 with TRBJ1-5, with 9 bases matching TRBD1. This CDR3 is built from 14 residues. The V gene end was trimmed by 4 bases and the J gene end by 4 bases; junction bases not matched to a gene: 2. The V gene's germline CDR1 is SNHLY and CDR2 FYNNEI. DNA of the CDR3: TGTGCCAGCAGTGGGGACAGGGTTAATCAGCCCCAGCATTTT. Protein sequence: CASSGDRVNQPQHF.

This clonotype was detected a few times. The chain couples TRBV3-1 to TRBJ1-1, with D tentatively TRBD1 (6 bases). Germline CDR1 LGHDT, CDR2 YNNKEL (reference sequence). The V and J ends lost 2 bases and 0 bases respectively, with 13 bases between them. The CDR3 runs to 16 residues. The CDR3 DNA reads as TGTGCCAGCAGCCAAAGGGGGGGACTAGTGAACACTGAAGCTTTCTTT. Residues: CASSQRGGLVNTEAFF.

This clonotype was counted many times. The gene calls are TRBV4-1 and TRBJ2-7; D possibly uses TRBD1 or TRBD2 (5 bases each). This CDR3 has 15 amino acids. Between the trimmed V and J ends, which lost 3 bases and 5 bases, there was a span of 17 bases. Germline CDR1 and CDR2: MGHRA and YSYEKL. DNA of the CDR3: TGCGCCAGCAGCCATATAGCCAGGGCGGAGGACGAGCAGTACTTC. Translation: CASSHIARAEDEQYF.

This clonotype appeared many times. The rearrangement uses TRBV11-2 and TRBJ2-5; 10 nucleotides agree with TRBD1. V lost 3 bases and J lost 2; bases outside the gene matches: 3. Germline V gene sequence: CDR1 SGHAT, CDR2 FQNNGV. This CDR3 has 15 residues. The CDR3 coding sequence is TGTGCCAGCAGCTTGGGACAGGGGTTTCAAGAGACCCAGTACTTC. Its translation: CASSLGQGFQETQYF.

This clonotype was seen many times. The chain links TRBV20-1 to TRBJ2-7; D possibly matches TRBD1 or TRBD2 (5 bases each). Trimming took off 3 bases at V and 2 bases at J, with 8 bases between the two ends. CDR3 size: 12 residues. CDR1 is DFQATT, CDR2 SNEGSKA, per germline (reference sequence). As DNA, the CDR3 is TGCAGTGCTAGTGGGGGACCCTACGAGCAGTACTTC. Amino acid sequence: CSASGGPYEQYF.

Ten or more counts support this clonotype. The chain is built from TRBV27 and TRBJ1-2; no reliable D call. V was pared by 0 bases and J by 3 bases, with 11 bases between. CDR1 is MNHEY, CDR2 SMNVEV, per germline (reference sequence). CDR3 length: 15 amino acids. The CDR3 sequence is CASSLSGGEYYGYTF. CDR3 DNA: TGTGCCAGCAGTTTATCGGGCGGCGAATACTATGGCTACACCTTC.

This clonotype showed up many times. V is TRBV12-3 or TRBV12-4 and J is TRBJ1-5; a possible D gene is TRBD1 (5 bases). CDR3 length: 17 residues. Trimming pared 1 base from V and 3 bases from J, leaving 16 bases between. The CDR3 is CASSLDRGPGLNQPQHF. DNA for the CDR3: TGTGCCAGCAGTTTAGATCGGGGCCCGGGACTCAATCAGCCCCAGCATTTT.

At least ten counts were recorded for this clonotype. This rearrangement joins TRBV3-1 to TRBJ1-1, with D hard to call. Germline assignment: CDR1 LGHDT and CDR2 YNNKEL (reference sequence). The V end was cut by 0 bases, the J end by 5 bases, with 13 bases between. The CDR3 has 15 residues. CDR3: CASSQEIIGRTEAFF. The DNA for the CDR3 is TGTGCCAGCAGCCAAGAGATCATCGGGAGGACTGAAGCTTTCTTT.

This clonotype was picked up a small number of times. The chain links TRBV2 to TRBJ2-7; 16 positions match TRBD2. V lost 8 bases to trimming and J lost 2 bases; unmatched junction nucleotides: 9. The CDR3 loop spans 17 amino acids. The germline V gene has CDR1 SNHLY and CDR2 FYNNEI. CDR3 bases: TGTGCCAGCGGTGGGGGACTAGCGGGAGGGACTACCTACGAGCAGTACTTC. It translates to CASGGGLAGGTTYEQYF.

V is TRBV4-1 and J is TRBJ1-6; the match to TRBD1 covers 8 bases. The CDR3 is 15 residues long. From germline, CDR1 is MGHRA and CDR2 YSYEKL. Trimming took 5 bases from V and 6 from J; bases not matched to a gene: 6. CDR3 in DNA: TGCGCCAGCAGCTTCGGGACAGGCCTTAATTCACCCCTCCACTTT. As protein: CASSFGTGLNSPLHF.

In this sample, this clonotype turned up many times. The gene calls are TRBV24-1 and TRBJ2-5; 7 nucleotides match TRBD1. The CDR3 spans 14 residues. Germline lookup yields CDR1 KGHDR and CDR2 SFDVKD. The V and J ends lost 4 bases and 9 bases, in that order; junction bases with no gene match: 10. The CDR3 loop is CATSDRRDSWAQYF. The CDR3 bases are TGTGCCACCAGTGACCGACGGGACAGCTGGGCCCAGTACTTC.

This clonotype showed up many times. The DNA is omitted, as the CDR3 cannot be located on it reliably, and the CDR3 follows TCRdb's listing. The chain is built from TRBV6-5 and TRBJ1-3. The germline CDR1 and CDR2 sequences are MNHEY and SVGAGI. The CDR3 comprises 15 residues, both ends counted. CDR3 sequence reads: CASSYSWGSGNTTYF.

This clonotype was counted only a few times. The V and J genes are TRBV6-1 and TRBJ2-7, with unresolved D. With 6 bases removed from V and 3 bases from J, the gap between germline ends came to 15 bases. Looked up from germline, CDR1 is MNHNS and CDR2 is SASEGT. The CDR3 runs 14 residues. The CDR3 bases are TGTGCCAGCAGCGCCGCGGTACAGCTCTACGAGCAGTACTTC. It codes for CASSAAVQLYEQYF.

The sample holds one count of this clonotype. The V and J genes are TRBV29-1 and TRBJ1-2; no firm D call. This CDR3 has 13 residues. Trimming stripped 3 bases from V and 0 bases from J, with 8 bases between. Germline V gives CDR1 SQVTM, CDR2 ANQGSEA. CDR3 amino acids: CSVEAGPNYGYTF. The CDR3 DNA reads as TGCAGCGTTGAGGCAGGCCCTAACTATGGCTACACCTTC.

Many counts were recorded for this clonotype. This chain connects TRBV20-1 to TRBJ1-1, with 8 bases matching TRBD1. The V and J ends lost 0 bases and 0 bases, in that order; junction bases with no gene match: 9. The CDR3 totals 17 residues. Germline V gene sequence: CDR1 DFQATT, CDR2 SNEGSKA (reference sequence). CDR3 residues: CSARDSLGTGMNTEAFF. Written as DNA, the CDR3 is TGCAGTGCTAGAGATTCGTTGGGGACAGGCATGAACACTGAAGCTTTCTTT.

The rearrangement links TRBV5-1 to TRBJ1-3; 8 bases are a match to TRBD1. CDR1 and CDR2 from the germline V gene are SGHRS and YFSETQ. The CDR3 consists of 17 residues. J gave up 4 bases and V 0 bases, and 9 bases lay outside the gene matches. Here the CDR3 DNA reads TGCGCCAGCAGCTTGGCCCCAACAGGGGGTGGAGGAAACACCATATATTTT. Its translation: CASSLAPTGGGGNTIYF. The full variable domain, in which reference TRBV5-1 and TRBJ1-3 provide the parts outside the CDR3, is KAGVTQTPRYLIKTRGQQVTLSCSPISGHRSVSWYQQTPGQGLQFLFEYFSETQRNKGNFPGRFSGRQFSNSRSEMNVSTLELGDSALYLCASSLAPTGGGGNTIYFGEGSWLTVV.

A few counts support this clonotype. This chain connects TRBV2 to TRBJ1-1; D call uncertain. Germline-derived CDR1 and CDR2 are SNHLY and FYNNEI. The CDR3 is 12 amino acids. V lost 8 bases and J lost 0, with 7 bases in between. In DNA form, the CDR3 reads TGTGCCAGCGACCGATTGAACACTGAAGCTTTCTTT. Its translation is CASDRLNTEAFF.

The chain carries TRBV5-1 and TRBJ2-2; 9 positions match TRBD2. The CDR3 is 15 residues long. V lost 0 bases, J lost 5 bases, and 2 bases stayed unmatched. Germline values: CDR1 SGHRS, CDR2 YFSETQ. The CDR3 loop is CASSLATSGTGELFF. The CDR3 nucleotides are TGCGCCAGCAGCTTGGCCACTAGCGGGACCGGGGAGCTGTTTTTT.

This clonotype was recorded at least ten times. J is TRBJ1-2 and V is TRBV6-1, with D possibly TRBD1 on 5 matching bases. This CDR3 is 13 amino acids long. Trimming pared 6 bases from V and 0 bases from J, leaving 8 bases between. The germline V gene has CDR1 MNHNS and CDR2 SASEGT. In nucleotides, the CDR3 is TGTGCCAGCAGGAAGGGACCTAACTATGGCTACACCTTC. Translating gives CASRKGPNYGYTF.

In its sample, this clonotype was seen many times. V is TRBV12-3 or TRBV12-4 and J is TRBJ2-5; D ambiguous. The V end was cut by 5 bases, the J end by 0 bases, with 10 bases between. The CDR3 covers 14 residues. The CDR3 region is CASSPEPNQETQYF. CDR3 bases: TGTGCCAGCAGTCCGGAGCCAAACCAAGAGACCCAGTACTTC.

Many counts were recorded for this clonotype. This chain links TRBV20-1 with TRBJ1-2; TRBD1 is a possible D gene (6 bases). CDR1 and CDR2 from the germline V gene are DFQATT and SNEGSKA (reference sequence). With 3 bases removed from V and 8 bases from J, the gap between germline ends came to 10 bases. The CDR3 has 11 residues. This CDR3 reads CSARVGQGYTF. CDR3 coding DNA: TGCAGTGCTAGGGTGGGACAAGGCTACACCTTC.

This clonotype appeared many times. The chain is built from TRBV6-2 or TRBV6-3 and TRBJ2-5; D is unresolved. Trimming removed 2 bases from V and 5 bases from J, with 18 bases in between. Germline V gives CDR1 MNHEY, CDR2 SVGEGT. The CDR3 spans 16 residues. The CDR3 spells CASSYVIRAPWETQYF. In nucleotides, the CDR3 is TGTGCCAGCAGTTACGTCATCCGGGCCCCATGGGAGACCCAGTACTTC.